This T cell receptor (beta chain) was identified during a study of shared clonotypes between healthy human individuals (dated by TCRdb to 2018 to 2020). Context from the whole study: The cohort comprised a couple of women and three men aged 18 to 49 years. For each donor, three plates each were used for CD4 naive and CD4 memory, two plates were used for CD8 naive, and one plate was used for CD8 memory. To estimate repertoire size and how much clonotype sharing occurs between individuals, the study deeply sequenced the blood TCR repertoires of about 5 healthy adults. To increase sequencing depth and limit assay-specific biases, TCR repertoire library preparation and sequencing were carried out by different laboratories using diverse techniques. Per donor, leukapheresis produced somewhere between about 0.94 and 9.5 billion PBMCs.

CDR1 and CDR2 are drawn from the germline V gene (reference sequence): LNHNV, YYDKDF. The junction shows trimming of 6 bases on V and 5 bases on J, and the gene matches do not reach 7 bases of it. The CDR3 runs 15 amino acids, cysteine and phenylalanine included. The DNA shown is the 45-base CDR3, in frame from base 1. For this clone: Its target antigen remains unknown. No base qualities exist here, and no much larger clone lies one base off it.

CD8 naive samples were obtained by positive selection for CCR7 among CD45RO-negative cells, yielding a CD45RA+CCR7+ population from which TemRA cells were excluded. Healthy HIV-negative adults with no recently reported acute infections or vaccinations were included as donors. Every donor was a Caucasian adult living in Nashville, Tennessee, USA. After blood collection by leukapheresis, PBMCs were isolated using Ficoll-Histopaque density gradient centrifugation and then cryopreserved in the vapor phase of liquid nitrogen. Analytical flow cytometry was used to check the purity and quantity of every magnetically sorted T cell population. Genomic DNA was isolated from every sorted fraction and measured by UV absorbance on a Nanodrop 2000c. Results the study describes overall, beyond this receptor: Only blood was sampled, and tissue TCR repertoires likely differ from those in blood. The small number of donors limited the genetic and exposure-history diversity represented. Clonotypes shared by all four sorted-subset donors showed higher generation probabilities than non-shared clonotypes. Pairwise subsampling indicated that sequencing depth was expected to affect the degree of clonotype sharing among donors. When a handful of donors were compared, the shared fraction of clonotypes was approximately 5% for naive CD4, 3.5% to 4% for naive CD8, 2% to 2.5% for memory CD4, and roughly 0.43% for memory CD8. Estimated clonotype richness was generally larger for naive than for memory subsets. Even with the large sequencing depth, rarefaction of the sorted-subset datasets indicated that sequencing was incomplete.

Using the deep immunoSEQ assay, multiplex PCR amplified TCR CDR3 regions from genomic DNA. Extracted genomic DNA from each cell subset was spread evenly across all wells of several immunoSEQ 96-well plates, with each plate serving as a replicate. For sorted subsets, each replicate PCR was loaded with approximately 190 ng genomic DNA, equivalent to 30,000 or so T cell genomes. Purified libraries were quantified with a Qubit 3.0 fluorometer, sized on a Bioanalyzer 2100, and re-quantified with the KAPA Library Quantification kit. Each immunoSEQ 96-well plate was sequenced on its own single-read 150-cycle Illumina NextSeq 550 flow cell. As for the authors' bioinformatics: The immunoSEQ output contained only junctional sequences without quality scores, so filtering could not match that applied to full-length reads. Sequences were annotated with PyIR, a Python wrapper for IgBLAST v1.9, using IMGT germline references to assign V/J genes and CDR3. Reads were removed for weak V/J assignments (E-value above 1e-6), missing CDR3, stop codons, out-of-frame junctions, or ambiguous translated residues. A V3J clonotype was defined by an identical inferred V gene, J gene, and CDR3 amino acid sequence. To compute the percentage overlap between repertoires, the number of shared unique clonotypes was divided by the size of the smaller repertoire. Repertoire richness was assessed with RTK rarefaction, the Chao1 estimator, and Recon v2.1 estimates of unobserved clonotypes. Generation probabilities were computed with OLGA for all TCRbeta clonotypes obtained by the gDNA method from a handful of donors. TCRdb took over this immuneACCESS table, retaining in-frame rearrangements with V and J assigned. Such tables are incomplete; in checked studies, under half of the missing clones stem from an unresolved V gene, and the remainder is unexplained. Clonal size and the V and J genes are those of that table, whereas D and trimming came from the DNA. In all, the sample holds about 2.1 million clones, and 90% to 95% of those were seen once. The ten top clones hold 1.5% to 2% of the sample.

The chain employs TRBV15 and TRBJ2-1; 10 junctional bases match TRBD2. The receptor's source is a man younger than 35 in good health. Some clones in this sample may be carry-over from other donors' samples. Sequencing was done on a sample of naive CD8+ T cells from PBMCs. The cell subset or site label, as the study defines it: CD45RA+CCR7+. DNA sequence: TGTGCCACCAGACGGACTAGCGGTGAAAACAATGAGCAGTTCTTC. The translation is CATRRTSGENNEQFF.